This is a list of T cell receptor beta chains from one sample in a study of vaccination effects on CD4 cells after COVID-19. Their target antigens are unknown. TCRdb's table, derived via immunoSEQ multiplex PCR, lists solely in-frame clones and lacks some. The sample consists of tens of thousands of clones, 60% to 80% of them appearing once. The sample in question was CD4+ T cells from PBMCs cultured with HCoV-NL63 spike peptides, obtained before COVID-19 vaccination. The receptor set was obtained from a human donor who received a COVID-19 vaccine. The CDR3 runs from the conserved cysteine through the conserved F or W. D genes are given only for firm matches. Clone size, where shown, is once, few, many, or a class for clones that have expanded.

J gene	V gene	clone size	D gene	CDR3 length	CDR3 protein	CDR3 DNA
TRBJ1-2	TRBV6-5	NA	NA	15	CASSYSGFSYYGYTF	TGTGCCAGCAGTTACTCGGGATTCAGCTACTATGGCTACACCTTC
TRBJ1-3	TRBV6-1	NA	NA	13	CASSEKGLDTIYF	TGTGCCAGCAGTGAGAAGGGTTTGGACACCATATATTTT
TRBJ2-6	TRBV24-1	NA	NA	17	CATSDSGTSAGANVLTF	TGTGCCACCAGTGATTCCGGGACTTCGGCTGGGGCCAACGTCCTGACTTTC
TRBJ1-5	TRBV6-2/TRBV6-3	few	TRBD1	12	CASSYSSGQGVF	TGTGCCAGCAGTTACTCCTCGGGACAGGGGGTCTTT
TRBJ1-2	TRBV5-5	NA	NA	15	CASSLEGPTNYGYTF	TGTGCCAGCAGCTTGGAAGGACCAACTAACTATGGCTACACCTTC
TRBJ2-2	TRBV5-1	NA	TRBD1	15	CASSLQGRNTGELFF	TGCGCCAGCAGCTTACAGGGGAGGAACACCGGGGAGCTGTTTTTT
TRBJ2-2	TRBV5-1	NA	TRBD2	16	CASSLGLAGVTGELFF	TGCGCCAGCAGCTTGGGACTAGCGGGGGTCACCGGGGAGCTGTTTTTT
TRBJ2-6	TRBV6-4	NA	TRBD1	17	CASSRQGVNSGANVLTF	TGTGCCAGCAGTCGACAGGGGGTGAACTCTGGGGCCAACGTCCTGACTTTC
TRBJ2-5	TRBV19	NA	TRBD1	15	CASSSNRGALETQYF	TGTGCCAGTAGTTCAAACAGGGGGGCTTTAGAGACCCAGTACTTC
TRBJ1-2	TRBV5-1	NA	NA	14	CASSPWLGGGGYTF	TGCGCCAGCAGCCCTTGGCTGGGGGGAGGAGGCTACACCTTC
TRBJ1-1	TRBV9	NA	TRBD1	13	CASSATGDTEAFF	TGTGCCAGCAGCGCGACAGGGGACACTGAAGCTTTCTTT
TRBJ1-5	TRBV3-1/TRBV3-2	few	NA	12	CASSQTGWPQHF	TGTGCCAGCAGCCAAACAGGGTGGCCCCAGCATTTT
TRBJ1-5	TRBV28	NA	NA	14	CASRSRVTTQPQHF	TGTGCCAGCAGGTCCAGGGTTACGACTCAGCCCCAGCATTTT
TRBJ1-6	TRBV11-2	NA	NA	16	CASSLSGGSGVSPLHF	TGTGCCAGCAGCCTGTCCGGGGGCTCGGGAGTCTCACCCCTCCACTTT
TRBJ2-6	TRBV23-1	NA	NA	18	CASSQSGGKKSGANVLTF	TGCGCCAGCAGTCAATCGGGAGGAAAGAAATCTGGGGCCAACGTCCTGACTTTC
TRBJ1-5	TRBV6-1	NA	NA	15	CASSEGSPNNQPQHF	TGTGCCAGCAGTGAGGGGTCCCCAAATAATCAGCCCCAGCATTTT
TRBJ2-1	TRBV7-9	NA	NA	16	CASSPLGGRTYNEQFF	TGTGCCAGCAGCCCACTTGGGGGCCGGACCTACAATGAGCAGTTCTTC